A single T cell receptor (beta chain) is shown here with its context. The antigen is not known. One end of the junction fails to match germline, which may point to a read error. The data belong to a study of tumor and adjacent non-tumor tissue in lung cancer. Study conclusions and caveats: Tumor repertoires had a smaller top 100 clone share than normal lung.

This sample's RNA came from whole unsorted tissue. More than 3 cm separated this lung sample from the edge of the tumor. The CDR3 loop spans 14 amino acids. Three rounds of nested PCR, following a modified ARM-PCR protocol, produced the TCRbeta library. TCRdb re-called the multiplex PCR reads through MiXCR, storing one row per CDR3 protein. The sample holds about 86,000 distinct CDR3 sequences, around 82% seen once. This TCR was sampled from a woman in her forties or fifties with non-small cell lung cancer. This chain connects TRBV12-3 or TRBV12-4 to TRBJ2-3; D possibly uses TRBD1 or TRBD2 (7 bases each). What was sequenced was distant non-tumor lung tissue. The CDR3 sequence is CVSGKDRCTDTQYF. Written as DNA, the CDR3 is TGTGTCAGCGGGAAGGACAGGTGCACAGATACGCAGTATTTT.